A selection of T cell receptor beta chains follows, all from one sample in a study of blood T cell repertoires in COVID-19. Repertoires were generated with immunoSEQ multiplex PCR, while TCRdb's copy carries only in-frame clones and drops some. Altogether 410,000 or so clones are present, about 91% being singletons, with the ten largest covering roughly 1.5%. The sequenced material came from peripheral blood. The receptor source for this set is a woman aged 40 to 50 with COVID-19, enrolled during active disease. CDR3s leave out the opening cysteine and the closing phenylalanine or tryptophan. The order of the fields is CDR3 protein, J gene, V gene.

cdr3_aa: ASNRDRVQPQH
j_call: TRBJ1-5
v_call: TRBV28

cdr3_aa: ASSGKAGRVKDTQY
j_call: TRBJ2-3
v_call: TRBV25-1

cdr3_aa: ASSPRTGTSYEQY
j_call: TRBJ2-7
v_call: TRBV19

cdr3_aa: ASSVGGISGNTIY
j_call: TRBJ1-3
v_call: TRBV9

cdr3_aa: ASSYPGLAGRQETQY
j_call: TRBJ2-5
v_call: TRBV7-3

cdr3_aa: ASGDRAHGYT
j_call: TRBJ1-2
v_call: TRBV19

cdr3_aa: ASSQDLARSGTQY
j_call: TRBJ2-5
v_call: TRBV14

cdr3_aa: ASSNRGGTEAF
j_call: TRBJ1-1
v_call: TRBV9

cdr3_aa: ASSQAPSTGELF
j_call: TRBJ2-2
v_call: TRBV3-1/TRBV3-2

cdr3_aa: AIRTEGGYEQY
j_call: TRBJ2-7
v_call: TRBV10-3

cdr3_aa: ASSQAKFTDSPLH
j_call: TRBJ1-6
v_call: TRBV4-2

cdr3_aa: ASSSGTYGYT
j_call: TRBJ1-2
v_call: TRBV7-2

cdr3_aa: ASSPTGGSNEQF
j_call: TRBJ2-1
v_call: TRBV9

cdr3_aa: ASSGPGQSLGNEQF
j_call: TRBJ2-1
v_call: TRBV3-1/TRBV3-2

cdr3_aa: AWSLTGAGELF
j_call: TRBJ2-2
v_call: TRBV30

cdr3_aa: ASSRLAGDHSYNEQF
j_call: TRBJ2-1
v_call: TRBV4-3

cdr3_aa: ASSHRGGQVVRT
j_call: TRBJ1-2
v_call: TRBV3-1/TRBV3-2

cdr3_aa: ASSQDTGGSGYT
j_call: TRBJ1-2
v_call: TRBV4-3

cdr3_aa: AWSVSGARGNSPLH
j_call: TRBJ1-6
v_call: TRBV30

cdr3_aa: ASSFTGTGSEKLF
j_call: TRBJ1-4
v_call: TRBV18

cdr3_aa: ASSLADGVLRGYT
j_call: TRBJ1-2
v_call: TRBV7-2

cdr3_aa: ASAKDRTNTGELF
j_call: TRBJ2-2
v_call: TRBV9

cdr3_aa: ASSFPGSTDTQY
j_call: TRBJ2-3
v_call: TRBV5-1

cdr3_aa: ASSRRSEQF
j_call: TRBJ2-1
v_call: TRBV28

cdr3_aa: ASSVGGNYGYT
j_call: TRBJ1-2
v_call: TRBV9

cdr3_aa: ASSNHLRNEQY
j_call: TRBJ2-7
v_call: TRBV12-3/TRBV12-4

cdr3_aa: ASSFGGGTEAF
j_call: TRBJ1-1
v_call: TRBV5-1

cdr3_aa: ASSLWVYRVLNTEAF
j_call: TRBJ1-1
v_call: TRBV28

cdr3_aa: ASSEAGQGSYNEQF
j_call: TRBJ2-1
v_call: TRBV6-1

cdr3_aa: ASSYSRDSGYGYT
j_call: TRBJ1-2
v_call: TRBV6-6

cdr3_aa: ASSLGTSTGELF
j_call: TRBJ2-2
v_call: TRBV7-2

cdr3_aa: ASSLSGQNYGYT
j_call: TRBJ1-2
v_call: TRBV7-2

cdr3_aa: ASSLLSSPNQPQH
j_call: TRBJ1-5
v_call: TRBV9

cdr3_aa: ASSSIGQGSNQPQH
j_call: TRBJ1-5
v_call: TRBV7-9

cdr3_aa: ASSVGWGRGRVSSGNTIY
j_call: TRBJ1-3
v_call: TRBV5-4

cdr3_aa: AWARTGGQPQH
j_call: TRBJ1-5
v_call: TRBV30

cdr3_aa: ASSKAGVYNEQF
j_call: TRBJ2-1
v_call: TRBV28

cdr3_aa: ASSRSGARGDQPQH
j_call: TRBJ1-5
v_call: TRBV21-1

cdr3_aa: ASSQGQRKLLNTIY
j_call: TRBJ1-3
v_call: TRBV18

cdr3_aa: ASSQYHRGLDEQY
j_call: TRBJ2-7
v_call: TRBV4-3

cdr3_aa: ASSLRLREGYT
j_call: TRBJ1-2
v_call: TRBV12-3/TRBV12-4

cdr3_aa: ASSQVTRGPYEAF
j_call: TRBJ1-1
v_call: TRBV4-3

cdr3_aa: ASSLALIGSVQVGNSPLH
j_call: TRBJ1-6
v_call: TRBV7-8

cdr3_aa: ASSPRTGGNSNQPQH
j_call: TRBJ1-5
v_call: TRBV27

cdr3_aa: ASSRATSNTEAF
j_call: TRBJ1-1
v_call: TRBV19

cdr3_aa: ASSFRGWNEKLF
j_call: TRBJ1-4
v_call: TRBV13

cdr3_aa: ASSLVSGGSFVTQY
j_call: TRBJ2-5
v_call: TRBV11-2

cdr3_aa: ASSAQGTTEAF
j_call: TRBJ1-1
v_call: TRBV5-6

cdr3_aa: ASSLGYGFRGRQPQH
j_call: TRBJ1-5
v_call: TRBV5-6

cdr3_aa: ASSQTGANTGELF
j_call: TRBJ2-2
v_call: TRBV5-1

cdr3_aa: ASSRGRGPGGYT
j_call: TRBJ1-2
v_call: TRBV25-1

cdr3_aa: ASSPDRGLDTQY
j_call: TRBJ2-3
v_call: TRBV7-2

cdr3_aa: ASSIRGYYEQY
j_call: TRBJ2-7
v_call: TRBV19